This T cell receptor (beta chain) was captured in a study of T cell changes during pregnancy in multiple sclerosis. Germline V gene lookup returns CDR1 SNHLY and CDR2 FYNNEI. The CDR3 has 15 residues. J gave up 5 bases and V 5 bases, and 12 bases lay outside the gene matches. Profiling relied on immunoSEQ multiplex PCR, and the TCRdb table lists in-frame clones only, not all of them. Among approximately 64,000 clones listed, 90% were seen once. This receptor was identified in a female donor in good health, enrolled as a control in a pregnancy study. The material sequenced was peripheral blood, taken in the second trimester of pregnancy. The chain links TRBV2 to TRBJ2-7; 7 positions agree with TRBD1. The CDR3 DNA reads TGTGCCAGCAGTCCCGAGGGACAGAGATGGGACGAGCAGTACTTC. This gives the protein CASSPEGQRWDEQYF.